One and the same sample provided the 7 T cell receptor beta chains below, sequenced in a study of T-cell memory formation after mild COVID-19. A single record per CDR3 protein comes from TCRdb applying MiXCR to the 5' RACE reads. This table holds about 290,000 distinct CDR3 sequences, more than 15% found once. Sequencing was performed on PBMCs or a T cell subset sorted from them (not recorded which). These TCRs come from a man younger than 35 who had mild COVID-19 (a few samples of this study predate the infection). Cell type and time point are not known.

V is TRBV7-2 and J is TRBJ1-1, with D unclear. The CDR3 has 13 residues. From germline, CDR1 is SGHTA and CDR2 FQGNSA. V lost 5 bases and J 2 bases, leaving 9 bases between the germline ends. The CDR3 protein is CASSDTPNTEAFF. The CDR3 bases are TGTGCCAGCAGCGACACACCAAACACTGAAGCTTTCTTT. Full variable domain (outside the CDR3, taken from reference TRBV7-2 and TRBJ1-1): GAGVSQSPSNKVTEKGKDVELRCDPISGHTALYWYRQSLGQGLEFLIYFQGNSAPDKSGLPSDRFSAERTGGSVSTLTIQRTQQEDSAVYLCASSDTPNTEAFFGQGTRLTVV.

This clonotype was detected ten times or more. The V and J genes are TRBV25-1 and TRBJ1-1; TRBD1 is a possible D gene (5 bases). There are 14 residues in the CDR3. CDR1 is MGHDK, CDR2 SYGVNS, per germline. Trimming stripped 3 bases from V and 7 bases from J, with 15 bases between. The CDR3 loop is CASSESGPGGEAFF. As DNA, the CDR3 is TGTGCCAGCAGTGAGTCGGGGCCCGGCGGTGAAGCTTTCTTT. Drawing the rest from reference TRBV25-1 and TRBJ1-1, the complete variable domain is EADIYQTPRYLVIGTGKKITLECSQTMGHDKMYWYQQDPGMELHLIHYSYGVNSTEKGDLSSESTVSRIRTEHFPLTLESARPSHTSQYLCASSESGPGGEAFFGQGTRLTVV.

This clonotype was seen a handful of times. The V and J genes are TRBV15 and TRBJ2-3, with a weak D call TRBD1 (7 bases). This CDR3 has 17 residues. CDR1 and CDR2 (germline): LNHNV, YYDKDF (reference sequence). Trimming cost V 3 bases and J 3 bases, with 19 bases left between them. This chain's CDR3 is CATSSPGGSDLTDTQYF. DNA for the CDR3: TGTGCCACCAGCAGCCCAGGGGGGTCCGATTTGACAGATACGCAGTATTTT.

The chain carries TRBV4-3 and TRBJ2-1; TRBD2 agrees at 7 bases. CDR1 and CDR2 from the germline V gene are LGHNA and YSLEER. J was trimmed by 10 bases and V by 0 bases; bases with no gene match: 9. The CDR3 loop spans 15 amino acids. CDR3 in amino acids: CASSQEWRESKEQFF. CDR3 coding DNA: TGCGCCAGCAGCCAAGAGTGGCGGGAGTCGAAGGAGCAGTTCTTC.

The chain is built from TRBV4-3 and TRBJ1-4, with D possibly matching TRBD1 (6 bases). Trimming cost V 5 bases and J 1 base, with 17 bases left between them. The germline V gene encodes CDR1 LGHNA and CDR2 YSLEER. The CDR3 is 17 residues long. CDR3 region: CASSDGPGEITNEKLFF. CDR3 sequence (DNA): TGCGCCAGCAGCGACGGCCCAGGGGAGATAACTAATGAAAAACTGTTTTTT.

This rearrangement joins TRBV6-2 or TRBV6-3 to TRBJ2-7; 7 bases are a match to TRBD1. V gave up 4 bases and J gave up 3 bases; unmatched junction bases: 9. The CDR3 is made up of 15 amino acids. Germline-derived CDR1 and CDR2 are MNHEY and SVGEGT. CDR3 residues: CASSSHSQGIYEQYV. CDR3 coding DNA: TGTGCCAGCAGTTCCCACTCACAGGGGATCTACGAGCAGTACGTC.

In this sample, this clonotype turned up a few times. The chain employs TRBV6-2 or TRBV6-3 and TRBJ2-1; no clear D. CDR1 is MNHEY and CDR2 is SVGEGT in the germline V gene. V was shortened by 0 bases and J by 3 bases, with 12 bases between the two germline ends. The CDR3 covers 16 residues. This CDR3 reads CASSYSTPVDYNEQFF. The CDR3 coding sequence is TGTGCCAGCAGTTACTCTACCCCGGTTGACTACAATGAGCAGTTCTTC.